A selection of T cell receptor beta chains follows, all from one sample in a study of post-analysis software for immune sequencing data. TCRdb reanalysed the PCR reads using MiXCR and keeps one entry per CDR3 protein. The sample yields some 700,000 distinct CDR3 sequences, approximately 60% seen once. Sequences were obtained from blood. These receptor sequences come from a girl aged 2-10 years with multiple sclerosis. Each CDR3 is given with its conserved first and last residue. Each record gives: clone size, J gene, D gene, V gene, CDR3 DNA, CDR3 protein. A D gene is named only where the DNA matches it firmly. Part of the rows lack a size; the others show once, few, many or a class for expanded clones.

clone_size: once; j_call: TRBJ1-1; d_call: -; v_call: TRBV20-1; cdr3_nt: TGCAGTGCTAGGGGGCGGCAGAGGGGGAGTAAGAGTGAAGCTTTCTTT; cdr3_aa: CSARGRQRGSKSEAFF
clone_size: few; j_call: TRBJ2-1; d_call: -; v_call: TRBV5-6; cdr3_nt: TGTGCCAGCAGCTTGGGGCCCAGCGGAGTCTCCTACAATGAGCAGTTCTTC; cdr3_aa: CASSLGPSGVSYNEQFF
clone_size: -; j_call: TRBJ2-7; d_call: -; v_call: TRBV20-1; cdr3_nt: TGCAGTGCTATCCCTGGCGGAATCAACGAGCAGTACTTC; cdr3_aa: CSAIPGGINEQYF
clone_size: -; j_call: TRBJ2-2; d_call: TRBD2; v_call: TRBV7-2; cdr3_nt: TGTGCCAGCAGCCTCCCGGGAGGCATTGAGGACGGGGAGCTGTTTTTT; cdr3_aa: CASSLPGGIEDGELFF
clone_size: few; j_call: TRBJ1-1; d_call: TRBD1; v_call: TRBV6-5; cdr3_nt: TGTGCCAGCAGTTACACAGGGGGGAGGGCTGAAGCTTTCTTT; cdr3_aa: CASSYTGGRAEAFF
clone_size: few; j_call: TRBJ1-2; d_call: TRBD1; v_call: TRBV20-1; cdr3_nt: TGCAGTGCTAGATCCGTCCCGGGACAGGGAAACTATGGCTACACCTTC; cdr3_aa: CSARSVPGQGNYGYTF
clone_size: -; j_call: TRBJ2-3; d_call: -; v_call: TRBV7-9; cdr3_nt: TGTGCCAGCAGCCCCTCACCTAATACGCAGTATTTT; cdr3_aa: CASSPSPNTQYF
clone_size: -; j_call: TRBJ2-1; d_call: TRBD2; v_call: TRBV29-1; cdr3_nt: TGCAGCGTTGAGGGGTATGGGACTAGCGTGCAATCTAGCTCCTACAATGAGCAGTTCTTC; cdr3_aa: CSVEGYGTSVQSSSYNEQFF
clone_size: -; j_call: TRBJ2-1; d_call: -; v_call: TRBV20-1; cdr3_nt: TGCAGTGCTAGTCCGGGGGGCCGGGTGAGGAATGAGCAGTTCTTC; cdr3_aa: CSASPGGRVRNEQFF
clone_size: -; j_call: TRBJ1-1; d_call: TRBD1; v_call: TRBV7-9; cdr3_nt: TGTGCCAGCAGCCCGGGACAGGGTGCGACAAAAGCTTTCTTT; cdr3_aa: CASSPGQGATKAFF
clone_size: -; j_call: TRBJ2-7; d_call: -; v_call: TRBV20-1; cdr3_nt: TGCAGTGCCAGTGCTCTATCTAGGGGCTACAATGAGCAGTACTTC; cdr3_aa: CSASALSRGYNEQYF
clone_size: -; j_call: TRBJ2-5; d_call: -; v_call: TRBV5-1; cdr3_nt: TGCGCCAGCAACAGCGGGCTCAAAGAGACCCAGTACTTC; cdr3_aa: CASNSGLKETQYF
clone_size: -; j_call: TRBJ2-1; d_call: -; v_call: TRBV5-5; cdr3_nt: TGTGCCAGCAGCTTGGGGGTTTGGGGCGGGGCGAGCTCCTACAATGAGCAGTTCTTC; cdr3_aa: CASSLGVWGGASSYNEQFF
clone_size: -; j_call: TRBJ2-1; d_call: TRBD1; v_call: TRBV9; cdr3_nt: TGTGCCAGCAGCATAGCCGGGACAGGGGGCAGGGTTTTGTCCTACAATGAGCAGTTCTTC; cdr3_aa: CASSIAGTGGRVLSYNEQFF
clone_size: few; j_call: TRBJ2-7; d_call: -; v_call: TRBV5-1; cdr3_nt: TGCGCCAGCAGCCCGGGGCCTCCCTACGAGCAGTACTTC; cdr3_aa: CASSPGPPYEQYF
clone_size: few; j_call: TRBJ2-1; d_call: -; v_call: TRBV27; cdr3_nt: TGTGCCAGCAGTCGTTCAGGGGTACGGAATGAGCAGTTCTTC; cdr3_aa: CASSRSGVRNEQFF
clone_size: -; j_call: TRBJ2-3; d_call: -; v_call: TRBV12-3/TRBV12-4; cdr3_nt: TGTGCCAGCAGTTTAGTCGGCGGAAGCACAGATACGCAGTATTTT; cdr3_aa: CASSLVGGSTDTQYF
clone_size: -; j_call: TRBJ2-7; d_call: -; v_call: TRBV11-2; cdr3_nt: TGTGCCAGCAGCTTAGACCCAACAGGGAACGAGCAGTACTTC; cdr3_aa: CASSLDPTGNEQYF
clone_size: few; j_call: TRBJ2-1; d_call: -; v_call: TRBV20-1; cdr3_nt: TGCAGTGCCCTGACTGGCGGAAGTGGCAATGAGCAGTTCTTC; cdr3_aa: CSALTGGSGNEQFF
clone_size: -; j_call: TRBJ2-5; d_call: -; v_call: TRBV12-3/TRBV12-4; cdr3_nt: TGTGCCAGCAGTTCTCCGGTTCAAAGTCTGGAGCAGTACTTC; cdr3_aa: CASSSPVQSLEQYF
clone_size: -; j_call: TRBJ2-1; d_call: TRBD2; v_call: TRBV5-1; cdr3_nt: TGCGCCAGCAGCTTGGAGATAGCGGGTGGTAATGAGCAGTTCTTC; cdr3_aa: CASSLEIAGGNEQFF
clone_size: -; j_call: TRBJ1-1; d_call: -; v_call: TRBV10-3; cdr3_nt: TGTGCCATCAGACGTGTAGGCGATTTGAACACTGAAGCTTTCTTT; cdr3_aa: CAIRRVGDLNTEAFF
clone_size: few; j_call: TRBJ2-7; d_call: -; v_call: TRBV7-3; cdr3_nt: TGTGCCAGCAGCTTGAACAGGGAAAGCGAGCAGTACTTC; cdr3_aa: CASSLNRESEQYF
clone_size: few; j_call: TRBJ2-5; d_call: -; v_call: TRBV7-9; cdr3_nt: TGTGCCAGCAGCCCGACAGGACTGGGGGAGACCCAGTACTTC; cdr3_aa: CASSPTGLGETQYF
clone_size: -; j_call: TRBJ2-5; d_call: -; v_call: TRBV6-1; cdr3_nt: TGTGCCAGCAGTTCACCAAGAGTACGTAGGGAAGAGACCCAGTACTTC; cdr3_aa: CASSSPRVRREETQYF
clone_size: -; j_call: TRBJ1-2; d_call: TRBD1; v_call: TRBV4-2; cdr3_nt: TGTGCCAGCAGCCAAGTTGGGACAGAGAACTATGGCTACACCTTC; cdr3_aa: CASSQVGTENYGYTF
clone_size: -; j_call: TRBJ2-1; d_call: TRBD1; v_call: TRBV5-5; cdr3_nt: TGTGCCAGCAGCCCGGAACGACAGGGGAACTACAATGAGCAGTTCTTC; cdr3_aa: CASSPERQGNYNEQFF
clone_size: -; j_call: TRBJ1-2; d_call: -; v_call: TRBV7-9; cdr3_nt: TGTGCCAGCAGCTCCACCGGGACACCGTGGGGAGGATATGGCTACACCTTC; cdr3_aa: CASSSTGTPWGGYGYTF
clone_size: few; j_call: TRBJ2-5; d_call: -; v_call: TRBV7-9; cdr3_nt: TGTGCCAGCACCATTAAAGAGACCCAGTACTTC; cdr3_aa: CASTIKETQYF
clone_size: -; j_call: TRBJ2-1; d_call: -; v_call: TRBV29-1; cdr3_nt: TGCAGCGTTGACAGCTCCTACAATGAGCAGTGCTTC; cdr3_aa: CSVDSSYNEQCF
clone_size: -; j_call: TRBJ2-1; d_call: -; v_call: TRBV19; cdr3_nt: TGTGCCAGTAGTTACAGGGGCCGCGGGACTTACAATGAGCAGTTCTTC; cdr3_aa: CASSYRGRGTYNEQFF
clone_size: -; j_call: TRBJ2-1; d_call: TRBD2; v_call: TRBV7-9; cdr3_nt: TGTGCCAGCAGCCAGACGGTGGGTAGCGGGGGGGCTTCGTACAATGAGCAGTTCTTC; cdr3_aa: CASSQTVGSGGASYNEQFF
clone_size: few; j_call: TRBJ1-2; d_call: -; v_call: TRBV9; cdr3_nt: TGTGCCAGCAAGCAGGGTGTCTATGGCTACACCTTC; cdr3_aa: CASKQGVYGYTF
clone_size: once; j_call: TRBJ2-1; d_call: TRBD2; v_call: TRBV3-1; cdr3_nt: TGTGCCAGCAGCCAAGTCTTAGCGGGTGAGCAGTTCTTC; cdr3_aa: CASSQVLAGEQFF
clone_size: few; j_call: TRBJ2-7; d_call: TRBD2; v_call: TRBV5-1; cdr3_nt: TGCGCCAGCAGCTCATCCGCGGGTCTAGCGGGAGGGCGATCCTACGAGCAGTACTTC; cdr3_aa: CASSSSAGLAGGRSYEQYF
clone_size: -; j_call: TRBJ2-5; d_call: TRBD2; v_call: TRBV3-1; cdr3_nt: TGTGCCAGCAGCCACAAGTGGGAGGGTACCCAGTACTTC; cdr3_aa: CASSHKWEGTQYF
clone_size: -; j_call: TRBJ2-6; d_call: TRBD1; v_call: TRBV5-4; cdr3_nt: TGTGCCAGCAGCGGACAGGGTCCCGGGGCCAACGTCCTGACTTTC; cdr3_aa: CASSGQGPGANVLTF
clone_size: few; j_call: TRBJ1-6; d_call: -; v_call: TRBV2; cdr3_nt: TGTGCCAGCAGTGAATCCGGGGGGAGACATTCACCCCTCCACTTT; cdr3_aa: CASSESGGRHSPLHF
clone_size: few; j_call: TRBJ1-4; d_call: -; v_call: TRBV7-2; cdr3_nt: TGTGCCAGCAGCCTGCCGGGGCTCGAACTGTTTTTT; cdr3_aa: CASSLPGLELFF
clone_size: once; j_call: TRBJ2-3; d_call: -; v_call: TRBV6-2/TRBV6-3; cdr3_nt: TGTGCCAGCAGTTACGCGGCCACAGATACGCAGTATTTT; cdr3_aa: CASSYAATDTQYF
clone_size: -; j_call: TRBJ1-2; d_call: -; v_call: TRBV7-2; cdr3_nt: TGTGCCAGCAGCTTAAGAGAAGGAGAGGGGACGACTCTCGGCTACACCTTC; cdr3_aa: CASSLREGEGTTLGYTF
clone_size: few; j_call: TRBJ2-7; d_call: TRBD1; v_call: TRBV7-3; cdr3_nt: TGTGCCAGCAGCCGACAGGGAACCCACGAGCAGTACTTC; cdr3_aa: CASSRQGTHEQYF
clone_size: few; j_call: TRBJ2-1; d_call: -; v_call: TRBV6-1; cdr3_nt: TGTGCCAGCAAAGCTAGCGCCAACTCCTACAATGAGCAGTTCTTC; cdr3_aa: CASKASANSYNEQFF
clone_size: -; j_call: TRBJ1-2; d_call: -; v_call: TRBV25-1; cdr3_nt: TGTGCCAGCAGTGAATTTGGGCCGGGAGCAATCGAGGACCATAGGGGCTATGGCTACACCTTC; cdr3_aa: CASSEFGPGAIEDHRGYGYTF
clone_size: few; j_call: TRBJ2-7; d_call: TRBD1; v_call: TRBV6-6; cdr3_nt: TGTGCCAGCAGTTACTCGGGACAGGGCCCTTACGAGCAGTACTTC; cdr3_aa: CASSYSGQGPYEQYF
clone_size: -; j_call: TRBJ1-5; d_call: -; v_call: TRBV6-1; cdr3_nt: TGTGCCAGCCGATGGGACCGCTCAAATCAGCCCCAGCATTTT; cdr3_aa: CASRWDRSNQPQHF